This T cell receptor beta chain originates from a study of beta chain features in type 1 diabetes. Study results and limitations: Moderate but significant shortening of TCRB CDR3s was recorded in all four CD4+ subsets from Type 1 diabetes patients. There was a possibility that cDNA sequencing over-represented cells with high TCR expression.

This clone was seen a handful of times. Its antigen is not identified. The whole isolated RNA underwent reverse transcription, so sequencing captured expressed TCRB transcripts. Method: immunoSEQ multiplex PCR; TCRdb's copy keeps in-frame clones and lacks some. In the table there are about 340,000 clones, around 8.5% of which are singletons. The germline V gene has CDR1 SGHRS and CDR2 YFSETQ. The CDR3 is made up of 15 amino acids. Trimming took 0 bases from V and 0 from J, leaving 9 bases between them. The source of this sequence is a young man with type 1 diabetes. The rearrangement joins TRBV5-1 to TRBJ1-2; D may be TRBD1 (5 bases). Sequenced input: central memory CD4+ T cells from blood. The CDR3 sequence: CASSLADSSNYGYTF. The DNA for the CDR3 is TGCGCCAGCAGCTTGGCCGACAGCTCTAACTATGGCTACACCTTC.